This T cell receptor beta chain is drawn from a study of blood T cell repertoires in COVID-19. The V end lost 4 bases, the J end lost 4 bases, and 19 bases lay between the germline ends. Germline V lookup: CDR1 MNHNY, CDR2 SVGAGI (reference sequence). The CDR3 consists of 16 residues. TCRdb's table, derived via immunoSEQ multiplex PCR, lists solely in-frame clones and lacks some. The sample lists over 95,000 clones; roughly 76% were seen once. This receptor was identified in a human donor in a cohort sampled during active COVID-19. Sequenced: peripheral blood. This chain joins TRBV6-6 and TRBJ1-2; TRBD1 might be the D (6 bases). The CDR3 coding sequence is TGTGCCAGCAGTTTCACTGGACAGCCTACTAGCTATGGCTACACCTTC. Its translation: CASSFTGQPTSYGYTF.